Listed below are T cell receptor beta chains from one sample, sequenced in a study of prognosis after radiotherapy for stage I lung cancer. TCRdb redid the calling of the multiplex PCR reads with MiXCR, one entry per CDR3 protein. This sample yields about 51,000 distinct CDR3 sequences, of which approximately 35% are seen a single time; 9.2% belongs to the top ten. The specimen was PBMCs, collected before or after stereotactic body radiation therapy (not recorded which). These receptors all stem from a donor over 45 with non-small cell lung cancer. Both conserved end residues are part of each CDR3. D genes are given only for firm matches. Clone size is stated in some rows and not others, as once, few, many or a class when expanded.

TRBJ2-2	many	.	TRBV2	TGTGCCAGCAGTGAAATGTCAGGCACCGGGGAGCTGTTTTTT	CASSEMSGTGELFF
TRBJ1-5	.	.	TRBV29-1	TGCAGGTCCCGAGAGAATCAGCCCCAGCATTTT	CRSRENQPQHF
TRBJ1-2	.	.	TRBV12-3/TRBV12-4	TGTGCCAGCAGCCCAGGGAGAAATGTCGGTGGCTACAACTTC	CASSPGRNVGGYNF
TRBJ2-2	many	.	TRBV2	TGTGCCAGCAACGACGACGCCGGGGAGCTGTTTTTT	CASNDDAGELFF
TRBJ2-2	many	.	TRBV9	TGTGCCAGCAGCGCGAGGACCCCAGCTGCCGGGGAGCTGTTTTTT	CASSARTPAAGELFF
TRBJ2-7	many	.	TRBV10-3	TGTGCCATCAGTGAGTCCATGGCCCCCTACGAGCAGTACTTC	CAISESMAPYEQYF
TRBJ2-5	many	TRBD2	TRBV5-1	TGCGCCAGCAGCGAAGCGGGAGGGGAGACCCAGTACTTC	CASSEAGGETQYF
TRBJ2-1	many	.	TRBV7-2	TGTGCCAGCAGCCCCCCTGGAGGGACCGTCCAGTTCTTC	CASSPPGGTVQFF
TRBJ2-7	many	TRBD2	TRBV30	TGTGCCTGGAGAAACAGAGCGGGAGCAAATTACGAGCAGTACTTC	CAWRNRAGANYEQYF
TRBJ2-1	few	.	TRBV5-4	TGTGCCAGCAGCTTGGAATGGACCAATGAGCAGTTCTTC	CASSLEWTNEQFF
TRBJ2-2	once	.	TRBV19	TGTGCCAGTAGCAGTCATCAGGGTGGCACCGGGGAGCTGTTTTTT	CASSSHQGGTGELFF
TRBJ1-3	once	.	TRBV7-9	TGTGCCAGCAGCTCGGGCCAAAGCTCTGGAAACACCATATATTTT	CASSSGQSSGNTIYF
TRBJ2-7	.	TRBD1	TRBV19	TGTGCCAGGGTCGGACAGGGGGTCGACGAGCAGTACTTC	CARVGQGVDEQYF
TRBJ2-2	medium-sized	.	TRBV27	TGTGCCAGCAGTTTATTCCCGGTCGGGGCGAACACCGGGGAGCTGTTTTTT	CASSLFPVGANTGELFF
TRBJ1-6	many	.	TRBV28	TGTGCCAGCAGTTCAGGACAGAGCTCCTATAATTCACCCCTCCACTTT	CASSSGQSSYNSPLHF
TRBJ2-7	many	TRBD2	TRBV5-1	TGCGCCAGCAGCTTGTCAACTAGCGGGCGTATGAGCAAGCAGTACTTC	CASSLSTSGRMSKQYF
TRBJ1-1	many	.	TRBV24-1	TGTGCCACCAGTGCTGAGGGGGGGACTGAAGCTTTCTTT	CATSAEGGTEAFF
TRBJ2-1	.	.	TRBV19	TGTGCCAGTAATGCGGGTGTTTGGGATGAGCAGTTCTTC	CASNAGVWDEQFF
TRBJ1-1	many	.	TRBV6-2/TRBV6-3	TGTGCCAGCACGCAGGACATGGGGACTGAAGCTTTCTTT	CASTQDMGTEAFF
TRBJ1-1	.	.	TRBV12-3/TRBV12-4	TGTGCCAGCAGTTTCCGAGGTGGGACTGAATCTTTCTTT	CASSFRGGTESFF
TRBJ1-5	many	.	TRBV28	TGTGCCAGCAGTTTTGGTCAGCCCCAGCATTTT	CASSFGQPQHF
TRBJ2-6	many	.	TRBV28	TGTGCCAGCACCGAGGGGACGCTAGGGACTGGGGCCAACGTCCTGACTTTC	CASTEGTLGTGANVLTF
TRBJ2-1	many	TRBD2	TRBV30	TGTGCCTGGAAACTAGCGGGAGTCTCAAATGAGCAGTTCTTC	CAWKLAGVSNEQFF
TRBJ1-2	.	TRBD1	TRBV27	TGTGCCAGCATTCCACGGACAGGGATGGTTGGCTACACCTTC	CASIPRTGMVGYTF
TRBJ1-5	.	.	TRBV20-1	TGCAGTGCTAGTTATTCCGGGGTATCCGCGCCCCATCATTTT	CSASYSGVSAPHHF
TRBJ2-1	.	.	TRBV7-9	TGTGCCAGCAGCCCCCCCCGGCTACTATTGTACAATGAGCAGTTCTTC	CASSPPRLLLYNEQFF
TRBJ2-5	many	TRBD1	TRBV7-2	TGTGCCAGCAGCTTAGCGAGGACAGGGGGGGTTGAGACCCAGTACTTC	CASSLARTGGVETQYF
TRBJ2-7	many	TRBD2	TRBV18	TGTGCCAGCTCACCACCGCCCACTAGCGGGAGCTACGAGCAGTACTTC	CASSPPPTSGSYEQYF
TRBJ2-2	many	.	TRBV25-1	TGTGCCAGCAGTGATCGGACATCCTCAACCGGGGAGCTGTTTTTT	CASSDRTSSTGELFF
TRBJ1-1	many	.	TRBV20-1	TGCAGTGCCCTTAAAGGCCTGAACACTGAAGCTTTCTTT	CSALKGLNTEAFF
TRBJ2-5	.	.	TRBV7-2	TGTGCCAGCAGCTTATGGCTAGTGCACCTGGTAGAGACCCAGTACTTC	CASSLWLVHLVETQYF
TRBJ1-1	.	.	TRBV5-1	TGCGCCAGCATCTTGGCACGAAACGGTGAAGCTTTCTTT	CASILARNGEAFF
TRBJ2-7	medium-sized	.	TRBV11-3	TGTGCCAGCAGCCGCTTTGGCGGTAGGGGCGAGCAGTACTTC	CASSRFGGRGEQYF
TRBJ1-4	many	.	TRBV20-1	TGCAGTGCTACTGAGACTGAGACCGATGAAAAACTGTTTTTT	CSATETETDEKLFF
TRBJ2-6	many	.	TRBV7-2	TGTGCCAGCAGCTGGTCCGGATCTGGGGCCAACGTCCTGACTTTC	CASSWSGSGANVLTF
TRBJ2-2	.	.	TRBV5-1	TGCGCCAGCAGCAGTACAGGGTCCTCCGTGGAGCTGTTTTTT	CASSSTGSSVELFF
TRBJ2-1	.	TRBD2	TRBV4-2	TGTGCCAGCAGCAAAGACACACGACTAGCGGGTGAGCAGTTCTTC	CASSKDTRLAGEQFF
TRBJ2-1	many	.	TRBV20-1	TGCAGTGCTAGGGGCCCTAAAGAGAAGAGCGTAAGCTCCTACAATGAGCAGTTCTTC	CSARGPKEKSVSSYNEQFF
TRBJ2-3	many	TRBD1	TRBV6-2/TRBV6-3	TGTGCCAGCAGATCCCCGGGACAGGGAACAGATACGCAGTATTTT	CASRSPGQGTDTQYF
TRBJ2-7	.	.	TRBV10-3	TGTGCCATCAGTGGGAATCGATACGAGCAGTACTTC	CAISGNRYEQYF
TRBJ2-1	many	TRBD2	TRBV7-9	TGTGCCAGCAGCCAACGAGGACTAGCGGGAGGAGGGTACAATGAGCAGTTCTTC	CASSQRGLAGGGYNEQFF
TRBJ2-3	.	.	TRBV20-1	TGCAGTGCCAGCCCAGTGGCAGCTAGCACAGATACGCAGTATTTT	CSASPVAASTDTQYF
TRBJ2-1	many	.	TRBV4-1	TGCGCCAGCAGCCAAGCGGACCTAGGATTCCCGCGGAATGAGCAGTTCTTC	CASSQADLGFPRNEQFF
TRBJ1-1	many	.	TRBV9	TGTGCCAGCAGCGAACCGAACACTGAAGCTTTCTTT	CASSEPNTEAFF
TRBJ2-3	few	.	TRBV7-3	TGTGCCAGCAGCTTTGCGGGTCGGACGCTAGATACGCAGTATTTT	CASSFAGRTLDTQYF
TRBJ2-1	many	.	TRBV7-9	TGTGCCAGCACTCCGACAGGGGAGGGTGAGCAGTTCTTC	CASTPTGEGEQFF
TRBJ2-2	.	.	TRBV6-1	TGTGCCAGCATCCGGAAGGTCGCCGTGGAGCTGTTTTTT	CASIRKVAVELFF
TRBJ1-5	many	.	TRBV7-8	TGTGCCAGCATGCAGGGCCCCAATCAGCCCCAGCATTTT	CASMQGPNQPQHF
TRBJ1-2	many	.	TRBV19	TGTGCCAGTAGTATTCGCAGGGGATCTTATGGCTACACCTTC	CASSIRRGSYGYTF
TRBJ1-6	.	.	TRBV10-2	TGCGCCAGCAGTGATTCAGGCTCAAATTCACCCCTCCACTTT	CASSDSGSNSPLHF
TRBJ1-1	many	.	TRBV30	TGTGCCTGGAGTGAATCAGGGGCCGTAGGAGCTTTCTTT	CAWSESGAVGAFF